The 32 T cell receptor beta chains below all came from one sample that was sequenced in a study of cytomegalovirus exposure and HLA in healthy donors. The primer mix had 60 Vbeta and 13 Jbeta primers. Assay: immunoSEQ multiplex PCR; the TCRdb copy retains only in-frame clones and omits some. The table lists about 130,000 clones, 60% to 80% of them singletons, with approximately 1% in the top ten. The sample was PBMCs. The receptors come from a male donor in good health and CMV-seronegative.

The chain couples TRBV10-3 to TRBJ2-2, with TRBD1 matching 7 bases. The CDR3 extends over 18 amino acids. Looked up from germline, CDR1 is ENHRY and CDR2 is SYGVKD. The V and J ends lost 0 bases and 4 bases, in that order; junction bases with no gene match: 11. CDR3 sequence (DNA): TGTGCCATCAGTGAGTCGACTGACAGGGTAAAGAGCACCGGGGAGCTGTTTTTT. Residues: CAISESTDRVKSTGELFF.

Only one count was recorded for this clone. The CDR3 sequence is CASSRTGSTDTQYF. For the CDR3, the DNA is TGTGCCAGCAGCCGGACAGGGAGCACAGATACGCAGTATTTT. The chain couples TRBV7-2 to TRBJ2-3; 8 bases agree with TRBD1. The CDR3 loop spans 14 amino acids. J gave up 0 bases and V 5 bases, and 1 base lay outside the gene matches. The germline V gene has CDR1 SGHTA and CDR2 FQGNSA. Full variable domain (rest looked up from reference TRBV7-2 and TRBJ2-3): GAGVSQSPSNKVTEKGKDVELRCDPISGHTALYWYRQSLGQGLEFLIYFQGNSAPDKSGLPSDRFSAERTGGSVSTLTIQRTQQEDSAVYLCASSRTGSTDTQYFGPGTRLTVL.

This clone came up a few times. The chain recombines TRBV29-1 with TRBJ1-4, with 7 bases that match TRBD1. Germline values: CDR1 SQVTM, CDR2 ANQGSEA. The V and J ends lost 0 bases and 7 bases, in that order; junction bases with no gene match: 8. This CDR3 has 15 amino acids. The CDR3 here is CSVEDHTGASEKLFF. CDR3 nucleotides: TGCAGCGTTGAAGATCATACAGGGGCTAGTGAAAAACTGTTTTTT.

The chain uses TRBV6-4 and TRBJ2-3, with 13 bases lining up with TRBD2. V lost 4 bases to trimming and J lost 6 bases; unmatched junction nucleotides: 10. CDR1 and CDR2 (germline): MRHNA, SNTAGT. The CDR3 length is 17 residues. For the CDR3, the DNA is TGTGCCAGCAGTGCCGGGACTAGCGGGGCCCTGCGGGATACGCAGTATTTT. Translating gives CASSAGTSGALRDTQYF.

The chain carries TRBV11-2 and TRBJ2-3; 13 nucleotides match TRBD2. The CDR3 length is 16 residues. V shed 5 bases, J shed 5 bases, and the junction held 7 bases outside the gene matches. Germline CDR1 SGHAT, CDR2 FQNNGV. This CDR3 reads CASSTTSGGSEDTQYF. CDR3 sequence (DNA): TGTGCCAGCAGCACGACTAGCGGGGGGTCCGAAGATACGCAGTATTTT.

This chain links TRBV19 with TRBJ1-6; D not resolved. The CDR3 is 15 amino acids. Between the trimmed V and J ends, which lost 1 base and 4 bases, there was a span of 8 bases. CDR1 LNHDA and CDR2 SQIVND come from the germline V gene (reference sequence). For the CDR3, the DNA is TGTGCCAGTAGTATAGTACTGGAGTATAATTCACCCCTCCACTTT. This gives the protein CASSIVLEYNSPLHF.

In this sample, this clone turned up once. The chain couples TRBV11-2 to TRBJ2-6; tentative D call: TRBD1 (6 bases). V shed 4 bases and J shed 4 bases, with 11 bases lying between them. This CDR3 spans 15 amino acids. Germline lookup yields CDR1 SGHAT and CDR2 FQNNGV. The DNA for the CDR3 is TGTGCCAGCAGCTACCCAGGGGCCGGGGCCAACGTCCTGACTTTC. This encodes CASSYPGAGANVLTF.

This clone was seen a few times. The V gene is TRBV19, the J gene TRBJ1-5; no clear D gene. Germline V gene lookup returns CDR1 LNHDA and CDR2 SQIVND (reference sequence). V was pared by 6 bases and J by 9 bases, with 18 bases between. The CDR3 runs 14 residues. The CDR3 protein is CASSLSYGSGPQHF. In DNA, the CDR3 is TGTGCCAGTAGCCTGTCTTATGGGTCAGGGCCCCAGCATTTT.

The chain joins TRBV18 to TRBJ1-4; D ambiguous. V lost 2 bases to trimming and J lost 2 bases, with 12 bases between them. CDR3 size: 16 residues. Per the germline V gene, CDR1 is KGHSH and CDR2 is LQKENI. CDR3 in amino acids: CASSPRVTGTNEKLFF. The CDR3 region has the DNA TGTGCCAGCTCACCAAGGGTGACGGGGACTAATGAAAAACTGTTTTTT.

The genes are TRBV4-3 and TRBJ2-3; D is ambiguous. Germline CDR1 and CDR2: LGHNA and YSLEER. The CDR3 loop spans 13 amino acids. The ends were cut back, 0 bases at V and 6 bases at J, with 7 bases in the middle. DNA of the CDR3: TGCGCCAGCAGCCAAGATAAGGAGGATACGCAGTATTTT. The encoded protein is CASSQDKEDTQYF.

CDR3 DNA sequence: TGTGCCTGGACCAGATTTACAGGGGTAAACACTGAAGCTTTCTTT. Residues: CAWTRFTGVNTEAFF. This chain joins TRBV30 and TRBJ1-1; 7 bases match TRBD1. V lost 4 bases, J lost 2 bases, and 10 bases stayed unmatched. The CDR3 contains 15 residues. CDR1 is GTSNPN and CDR2 is SVGIG in the germline V gene (reference sequence).

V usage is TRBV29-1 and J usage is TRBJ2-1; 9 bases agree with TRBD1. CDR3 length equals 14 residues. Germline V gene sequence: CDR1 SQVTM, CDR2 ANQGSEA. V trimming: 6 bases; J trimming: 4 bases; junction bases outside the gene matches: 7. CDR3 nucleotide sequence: TGCAGCGTGACACCACAGGGGGCGTACAATGAGCAGTTCTTC. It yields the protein CSVTPQGAYNEQFF.

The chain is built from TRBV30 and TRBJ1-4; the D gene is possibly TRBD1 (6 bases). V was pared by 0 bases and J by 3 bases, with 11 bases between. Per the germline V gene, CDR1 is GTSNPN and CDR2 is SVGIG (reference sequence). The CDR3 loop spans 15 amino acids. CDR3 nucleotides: TGTGCCTGGAGTGTATTCCGGACAGCTAATGAAAAACTGTTTTTT. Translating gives CAWSVFRTANEKLFF.

CDR3 coding DNA: TGTGCCAGCAGCTTTCGGGGGGACCAAGAGACCCAGTACTTC. Amino acids: CASSFRGDQETQYF. This sequence joins TRBV7-2 and TRBJ2-5, with 7 nucleotides matching TRBD2. Germline trimming cut 3 bases from V and 0 bases from J; bases unmatched to any gene: 1. The CDR3 runs to 14 residues. Germline V gene lookup returns CDR1 SGHTA and CDR2 FQGNSA.

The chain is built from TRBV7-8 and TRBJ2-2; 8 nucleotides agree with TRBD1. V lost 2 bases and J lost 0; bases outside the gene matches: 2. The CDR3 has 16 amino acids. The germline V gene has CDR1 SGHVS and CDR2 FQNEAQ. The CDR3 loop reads CASSLRQGTNTGELFF. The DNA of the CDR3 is TGTGCCAGCAGCTTAAGACAGGGGACGAACACCGGGGAGCTGTTTTTT.

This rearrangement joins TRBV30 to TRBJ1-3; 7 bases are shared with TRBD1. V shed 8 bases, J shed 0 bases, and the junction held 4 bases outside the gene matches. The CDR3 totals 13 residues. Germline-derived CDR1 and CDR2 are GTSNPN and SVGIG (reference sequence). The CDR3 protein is CAGDRASGNTIYF. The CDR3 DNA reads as TGTGCCGGGGACAGAGCCTCTGGAAACACCATATATTTT.

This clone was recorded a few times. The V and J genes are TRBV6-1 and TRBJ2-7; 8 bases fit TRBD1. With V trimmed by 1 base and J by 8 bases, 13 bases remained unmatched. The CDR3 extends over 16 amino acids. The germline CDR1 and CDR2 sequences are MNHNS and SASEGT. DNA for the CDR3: TGTGCCAGCAGTGAAGGATCGTCGGGGACAGGAGTGAAGCAGTACTTC. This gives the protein CASSEGSSGTGVKQYF.

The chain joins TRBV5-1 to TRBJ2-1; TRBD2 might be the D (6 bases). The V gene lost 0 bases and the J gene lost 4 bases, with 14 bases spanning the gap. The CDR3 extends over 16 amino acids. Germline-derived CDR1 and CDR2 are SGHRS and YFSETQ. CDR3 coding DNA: TGCGCCAGCAGCTTGGGTGCGGGGCAAGGATACAATGAGCAGTTCTTC. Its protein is CASSLGAGQGYNEQFF.

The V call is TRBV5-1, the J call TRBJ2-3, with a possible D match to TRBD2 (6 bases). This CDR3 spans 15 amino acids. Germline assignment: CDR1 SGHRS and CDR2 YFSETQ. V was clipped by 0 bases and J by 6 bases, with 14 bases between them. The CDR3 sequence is CASSLGGASGDTQYF. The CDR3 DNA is TGCGCCAGCAGCTTGGGCGGGGCCTCGGGGGATACGCAGTATTTT. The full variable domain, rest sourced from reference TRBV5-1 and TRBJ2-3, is KAGVTQTPRYLIKTRGQQVTLSCSPISGHRSVSWYQQTPGQGLQFLFEYFSETQRNKGNFPGRFSGRQFSNSRSEMNVSTLELGDSALYLCASSLGGASGDTQYFGPGTRLTVL.

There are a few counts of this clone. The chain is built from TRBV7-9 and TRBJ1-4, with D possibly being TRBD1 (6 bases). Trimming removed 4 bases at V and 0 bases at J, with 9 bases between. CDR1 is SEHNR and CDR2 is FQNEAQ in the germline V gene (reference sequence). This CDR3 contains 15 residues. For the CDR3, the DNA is TGTGCCAGCAGCTCCGGACAGCCAACTAATGAAAAACTGTTTTTT. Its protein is CASSSGQPTNEKLFF.

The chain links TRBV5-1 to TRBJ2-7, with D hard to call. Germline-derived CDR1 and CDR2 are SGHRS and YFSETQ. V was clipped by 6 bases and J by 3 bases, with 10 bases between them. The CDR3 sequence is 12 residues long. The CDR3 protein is CASTTSHYEQYF. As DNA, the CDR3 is TGCGCCAGCACCACAAGTCACTACGAGCAGTACTTC.

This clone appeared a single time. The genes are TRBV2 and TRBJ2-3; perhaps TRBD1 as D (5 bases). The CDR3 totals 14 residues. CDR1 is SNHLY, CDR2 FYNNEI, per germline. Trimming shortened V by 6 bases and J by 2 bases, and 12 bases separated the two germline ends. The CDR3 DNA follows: TGTGCCAGCAGCCAGGGTTACGCCACAGATACGCAGTATTTT. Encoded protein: CASSQGYATDTQYF.

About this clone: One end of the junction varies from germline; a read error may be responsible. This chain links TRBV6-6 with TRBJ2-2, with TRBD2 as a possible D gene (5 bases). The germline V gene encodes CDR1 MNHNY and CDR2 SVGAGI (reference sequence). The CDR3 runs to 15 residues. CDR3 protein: CASSYRGTNTGELLF. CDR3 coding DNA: TGTGCCAGCAGTTACCGGGGAACAAACACCGGGGAGCTGCTTTTT.

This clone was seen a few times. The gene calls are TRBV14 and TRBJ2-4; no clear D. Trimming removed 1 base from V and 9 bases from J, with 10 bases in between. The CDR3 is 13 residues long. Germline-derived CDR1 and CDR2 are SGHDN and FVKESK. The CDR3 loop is CASSQGLIAIQYF. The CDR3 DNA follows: TGTGCCAGCAGCCAAGGCCTGATAGCCATTCAGTACTTC.

Written as DNA, the CDR3 is TGTGCCAGTAGTACCAGCGGGGGGCCATACAATGAGCAGTTCTTC. Protein: CASSTSGGPYNEQFF. The rearrangement uses TRBV19 and TRBJ2-1; 9 bases align to TRBD2. Trimming at V came to 4 bases and at J to 4 bases, leaving 5 bases not matched to a gene. Germline values: CDR1 LNHDA, CDR2 SQIVND (reference sequence). The CDR3 runs to 15 residues. Using reference TRBV19 and TRBJ2-1 for the parts outside the CDR3, the full variable domain is DGGITQSPKYLFRKEGQNVTLSCEQNLNHDAMYWYRQDPGQGLRLIYYSQIVNDFQKGDIAEGYSVSREKKESFPLTVTSAQKNPTAFYLCASSTSGGPYNEQFFGPGTRLTVL.

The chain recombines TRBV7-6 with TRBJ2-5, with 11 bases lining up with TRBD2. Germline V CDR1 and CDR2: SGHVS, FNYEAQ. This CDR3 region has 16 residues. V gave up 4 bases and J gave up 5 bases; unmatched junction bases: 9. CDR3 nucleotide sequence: TGTGCCAGCAGCTCCCTAGCGGGGGGCGGAGGGGAGACCCAGTACTTC. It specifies CASSSLAGGGGETQYF.

The chain's CDR3 is CASSLDPVAGGRETQYF. CDR3 bases: TGCGCCAGCAGCTTGGACCCTGTAGCGGGGGGGCGGGAGACCCAGTACTTC. The J gene is TRBJ2-5, the V gene TRBV5-1; 11 bases fit TRBD2. The CDR3 contains 17 residues. J gave up 5 bases and V 0 bases, and 9 bases lay outside the gene matches. Germline loops: CDR1 SGHRS, CDR2 YFSETQ.

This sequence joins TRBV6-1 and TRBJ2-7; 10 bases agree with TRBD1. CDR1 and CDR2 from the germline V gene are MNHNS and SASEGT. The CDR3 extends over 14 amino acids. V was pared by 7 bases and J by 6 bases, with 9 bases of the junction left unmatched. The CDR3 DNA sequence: TGTGCCAGCACTCTAAGACAGGGGGCCGGCGAGCAGTACTTC. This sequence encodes CASTLRQGAGEQYF.

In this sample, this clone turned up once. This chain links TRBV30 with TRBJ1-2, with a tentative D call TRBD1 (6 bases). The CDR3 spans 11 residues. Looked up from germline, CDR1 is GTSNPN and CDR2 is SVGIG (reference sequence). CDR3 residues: CVAGANYGYTF. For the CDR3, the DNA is TGTGTGGCAGGGGCTAACTATGGCTACACCTTC.

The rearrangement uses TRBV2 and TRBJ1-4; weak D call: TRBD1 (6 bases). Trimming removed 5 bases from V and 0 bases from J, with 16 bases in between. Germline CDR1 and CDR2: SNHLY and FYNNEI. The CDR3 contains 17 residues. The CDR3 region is CASSLTGGSATNEKLFF. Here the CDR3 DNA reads TGTGCCAGCAGTTTGACAGGCGGCTCTGCAACTAATGAAAAACTGTTTTTT. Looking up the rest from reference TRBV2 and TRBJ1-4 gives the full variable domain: EPEVTQTPSHQVTQMGQEVILRCVPISNHLYFYWYRQILGQKVEFLVSFYNNEISEKSEIFDDQFSVERPDGSNFTLKIRSTKLEDSAMYFCASSLTGGSATNEKLFFGSGTQLSVL.

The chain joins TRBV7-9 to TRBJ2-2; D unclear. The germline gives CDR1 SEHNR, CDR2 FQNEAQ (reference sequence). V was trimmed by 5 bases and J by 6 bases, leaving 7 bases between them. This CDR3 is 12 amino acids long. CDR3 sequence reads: CASSPTSGELFF. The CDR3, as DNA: TGTGCCAGCAGCCCGACTTCCGGGGAGCTGTTTTTT.

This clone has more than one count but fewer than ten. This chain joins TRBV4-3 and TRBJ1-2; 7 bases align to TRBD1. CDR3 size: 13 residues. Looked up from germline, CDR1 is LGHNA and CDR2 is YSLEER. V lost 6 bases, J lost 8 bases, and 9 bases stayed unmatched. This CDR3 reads CASRLTGIEGYTF. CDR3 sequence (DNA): TGCGCCAGCAGGTTGACAGGGATTGAGGGCTACACCTTC.